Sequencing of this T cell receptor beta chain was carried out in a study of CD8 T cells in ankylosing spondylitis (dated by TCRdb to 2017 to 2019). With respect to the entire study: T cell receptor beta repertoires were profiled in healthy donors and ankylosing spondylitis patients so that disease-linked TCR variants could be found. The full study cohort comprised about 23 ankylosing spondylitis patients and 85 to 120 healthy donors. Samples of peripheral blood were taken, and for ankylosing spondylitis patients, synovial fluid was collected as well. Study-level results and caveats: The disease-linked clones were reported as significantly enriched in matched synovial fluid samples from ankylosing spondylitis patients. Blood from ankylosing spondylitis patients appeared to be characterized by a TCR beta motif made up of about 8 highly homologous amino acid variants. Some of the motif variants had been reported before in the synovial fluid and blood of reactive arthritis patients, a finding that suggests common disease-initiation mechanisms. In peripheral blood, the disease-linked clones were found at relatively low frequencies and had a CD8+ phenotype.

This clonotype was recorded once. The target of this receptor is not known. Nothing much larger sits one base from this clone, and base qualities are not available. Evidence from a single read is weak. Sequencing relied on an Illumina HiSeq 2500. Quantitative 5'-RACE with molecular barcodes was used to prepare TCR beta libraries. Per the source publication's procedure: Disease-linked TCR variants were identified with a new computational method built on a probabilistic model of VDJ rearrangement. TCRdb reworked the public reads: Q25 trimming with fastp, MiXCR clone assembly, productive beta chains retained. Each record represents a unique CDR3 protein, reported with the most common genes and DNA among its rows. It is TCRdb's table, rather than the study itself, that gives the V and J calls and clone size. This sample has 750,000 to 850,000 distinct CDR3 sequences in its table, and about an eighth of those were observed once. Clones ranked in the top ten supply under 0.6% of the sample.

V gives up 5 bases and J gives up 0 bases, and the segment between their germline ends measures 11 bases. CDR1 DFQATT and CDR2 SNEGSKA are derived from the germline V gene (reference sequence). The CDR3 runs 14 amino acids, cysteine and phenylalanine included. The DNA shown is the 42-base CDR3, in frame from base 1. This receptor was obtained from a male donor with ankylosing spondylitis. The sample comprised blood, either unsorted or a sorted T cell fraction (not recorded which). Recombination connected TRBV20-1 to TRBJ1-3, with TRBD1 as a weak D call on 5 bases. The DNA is TGCAGTGCTCTAGACAGTTACTCTGGAAACACCATATATTTT. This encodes CSALDSYSGNTIYF.